This T cell receptor beta chain was recovered during a study of T cells in Graves' hyperthyroidism and ophthalmopathy. General observations from the study: Ophthalmopathy was model-predicted a median roughly 6.3 months pre-onset.

This CDR3 spans 16 amino acids. Germline loops: CDR1 LGHDT, CDR2 YNNKEL (reference sequence). The V and J ends lost 1 base and 0 bases respectively, with 10 bases between them. Disease lasting under 3 months, a NOSPECS grade of at least 4, and a Clinical Activity Score of at least 3 were features of the ophthalmopathy patients. Exclusion of a patient resulted from uncontrolled infection, other autoimmune disease, pregnancy or lactation. Fresh peripheral blood, about 10 ml of it, supplied the PBMCs. Amplification targeted TCR beta CDR3 regions from RNA transcripts. The HTBI primer set served for first-round RT-PCR of the TCR CDR3. TCRdb used MiXCR to reprocess the multiplex PCR reads, holding one entry per CDR3 protein. In the table there are over 250,000 distinct CDR3 sequences, around 13% of which are singletons. This clonotype has at least ten counts. Its target is unknown.

The chain is built from TRBV3-1 and TRBJ2-4; possibly TRBD1 for D (5 bases). The specimen sequenced was blood. The receptor's source is a woman in her 40s with Graves' ophthalmopathy. This CDR3 is CASSQGQNLAKNIQYF. As DNA, the CDR3 is TGTGCCAGCAGCCAAGGACAGAATCTAGCCAAAAACATTCAGTACTTC.